These T cell receptor beta chains were read from a single sample in a study of T cell responses to AZD1222 COVID-19 vaccine. The table came from immunoSEQ multiplex PCR; TCRdb's copy has only in-frame clones and leaves some out. The sample lists 65,000 to 85,000 clones; roughly 84% were seen once. Sequenced material: peripheral blood, taken on day 0 of AZD1222 vaccination. The receptors shown here come from an adult in good health. CDR3s include the opening cysteine and the closing phenylalanine or tryptophan. The D gene is left open where the match is weak. Part of the rows lack a size; the others show once, few, many or a class for expanded clones.

j_call v_call d_call clone_size cdr3_nt cdr3_aa
TRBJ1-2 TRBV30 NA once TGTGCCTGGAGCTCCCCACCCGGTTACCGGGATGGCTACACCTTC CAWSSPPGYRDGYTF
TRBJ2-5 TRBV7-9 TRBD2 NA TGTGCCAGCAGCCCGGGGGGTGGGGAGACCCAGTACTTC CASSPGGGETQYF
TRBJ2-3 TRBV5-1 TRBD2 NA TGCGCCAGCAGCTTGGTTCTTAGCGGGGCCCCAGATACGCAGTATTTT CASSLVLSGAPDTQYF
TRBJ1-1 TRBV6-5 NA NA TGTGCCAGCAGTTATGGGGGGGCTTTTATGAACACTGAAGCTTTCTTT CASSYGGAFMNTEAFF
TRBJ1-2 TRBV5-1 NA NA TGCGCCAGCAGCTTGGGGCAGGAGGATGGCTACACCTTC CASSLGQEDGYTF
TRBJ2-3 TRBV19 NA NA TGTGCCAGTACCCGGCAACCAAGGGGGGGGGCGACAGATACGCAGTATTTT CASTRQPRGGATDTQYF
TRBJ2-1 TRBV10-3 NA NA TGTGCCATCGCAGGGCGGGGTGAGAATGAGCAGTTCTTC CAIAGRGENEQFF
TRBJ1-2 TRBV10-2 NA few TGCGCCAGCACCCCGGTGGCAGTTTCTGGCTACACCTTC CASTPVAVSGYTF
TRBJ2-4 TRBV11-2 TRBD2 NA TGTGCCAGCAGCCCCGGGACTAGCGGGTCGGGTTATCAGTACTTC CASSPGTSGSGYQYF
TRBJ1-1 TRBV7-9 TRBD1 NA TGTGCCAGCCGGGACAGAGTTCCGAACACTGAAGCTTTCTTT CASRDRVPNTEAFF
TRBJ1-1 TRBV27 NA once TGTGCCAGCAGTTTATATTCTCTTGGGAACACTGAAGCTTTCTTT CASSLYSLGNTEAFF
TRBJ1-1 TRBV28 NA NA TGTGCCAGCAGTTCCCCGGGTGGCACTGAAGCTTTCTTT CASSSPGGTEAFF
TRBJ2-5 TRBV25-1 TRBD2 NA TGTGCCACCGAGCCTCCCTTAGCGGGGCAAGAGACCCAGTACTTC CATEPPLAGQETQYF
TRBJ1-2 TRBV28 TRBD1 NA TGTGCCAGCAGTTCCGGGACAGGGGGCGTACGTTATGGCTACACCTTC CASSSGTGGVRYGYTF
TRBJ1-3 TRBV19 NA NA TGTGCCACTACACAGACCAGCGGAAACACCATATATTTT CATTQTSGNTIYF
TRBJ2-7 TRBV27 NA NA TGTGCCAGCAGTCCCCAACAGGGAACCTACGAGCAGTACTTC CASSPQQGTYEQYF
TRBJ2-7 TRBV6-5 TRBD2 NA TGTGCCAGCAGACCCTCGGGACTAGCGGTCCTCCAGTACTTC CASRPSGLAVLQYF
TRBJ2-5 TRBV7-3 TRBD2 NA TGTGCCAGCAGCACTAGCGGGAGGTATGGGGAGACCCAGTACTTC CASSTSGRYGETQYF
TRBJ1-2 TRBV12-1 NA few TGTGCCAGCAGCTTCAGGGACAGGGCGATGGGCTATGGCTACACCTTC CASSFRDRAMGYGYTF
TRBJ1-3 TRBV12-3/TRBV12-4 NA NA TGTGCCAGCAGTTCATTTACTGGAAACACCATATATTTT CASSSFTGNTIYF
TRBJ1-1 TRBV6-5 NA NA TGTGCCAGCAGTTACTCTTCTCGGGGCAAGAACACTGAAGCTTTCTTT CASSYSSRGKNTEAFF
TRBJ2-2 TRBV2 NA NA TGTGCCAGCAGGGCACTAGAGGGGGGTTACACCGGGGAGCTGTTTTTT CASRALEGGYTGELFF
TRBJ1-1 TRBV5-1 TRBD1 NA TGCGCCAGCAGCTTCCGGACAGGGACAATTAATAAGGCTGAAGCTTTCTTT CASSFRTGTINKAEAFF
TRBJ1-1 TRBV10-2 NA NA TGCGCCAGCAGTGAGTCGACTCGGACAGTCCATATGAACACTGAAGCTTTCTTT CASSESTRTVHMNTEAFF
TRBJ1-3 TRBV18 NA NA TGTGCCAGCTCACCGCTCACAGGGTCTGGAAACACCATATATTTT CASSPLTGSGNTIYF
TRBJ2-5 TRBV7-9 NA medium-sized TGTGCCAGCAGCCCGAGTTCTCAAGAGACCCAGTACTTC CASSPSSQETQYF
TRBJ2-5 TRBV2 TRBD2 NA TGTGCCAGCACGACTAGCGGGGGCCAAGAGACCCAGTACTTC CASTTSGGQETQYF
TRBJ2-7 TRBV21-1 NA NA TGTGCCAGCAGCAAAGGCCTCTCGGGACCCCTCCCTGGGGAGCAGTACTTC CASSKGLSGPLPGEQYF
TRBJ2-5 TRBV7-9 NA NA TGTGCCAGCAGCACAGGGTTCGCAGAGACCCAGTACTTC CASSTGFAETQYF
TRBJ2-7 TRBV27 NA NA TGTGCCAGCAGTTTCGCAGGGCTATACGAGCAGTACTTC CASSFAGLYEQYF
TRBJ2-7 TRBV15 TRBD2 NA TGTGCCACCAGCACGCCCGGGACTAGCGGCTACGAGCAGTACTTC CATSTPGTSGYEQYF
TRBJ2-1 TRBV25-1 TRBD1 NA TGTGCCAGCAGTGCCCCGAAGGGACAGGGTTACAATGAGCAGTTCTTC CASSAPKGQGYNEQFF
TRBJ2-2 TRBV28 TRBD1 NA TGTGCCAGCAGTCCCGTTTTGGGACAGGTTGGGGCCGGGGAGCTGTTTTTT CASSPVLGQVGAGELFF
TRBJ2-1 TRBV14 TRBD1 NA TGTGCCAGCAGTCCCAGGGGGCCCAGTTACAATGAGCAGTTCTTC CASSPRGPSYNEQFF
TRBJ2-1 TRBV6-5 TRBD2 once TGTGCCAGCAGTTCGGGGACTAGCGGGGGATACAATGAGCAGTTCTTC CASSSGTSGGYNEQFF
TRBJ2-2 TRBV10-1 TRBD1 NA TGCGCCAGCAGTGACCCGGGACAGGGTTTAAGCGGGGAGCTGTTTTTT CASSDPGQGLSGELFF
TRBJ1-2 TRBV19 NA NA TGTGCCAGTAGACAGGACGGTGACTATGGCTACACCTTC CASRQDGDYGYTF
TRBJ1-1 TRBV19 NA NA TGTGCCAGTACCCCGATAGAGCGTTCGGCTGAAGCTTTCTTT CASTPIERSAEAFF
TRBJ2-1 TRBV9 NA NA TGTGCCAGCAGCTCCTCAGTTGGGGGGCGAGACGGGCGTGAGCAGTTCTTC CASSSSVGGRDGREQFF
TRBJ1-3 TRBV28 NA NA TGTGCCAGCAGTACAGGGTCCTCTGGAAACACCATATATTTT CASSTGSSGNTIYF